A selection of T cell receptor beta chains follows, all from one sample in a study of blood T cell repertoires in COVID-19. Method: immunoSEQ multiplex PCR; TCRdb's copy keeps in-frame clones and lacks some. The data contain approximately 98,000 clones, about two thirds of them singletons. The sequenced sample was peripheral blood. These TCRs come from a woman in her forties with acute or convalescent COVID-19. Each CDR3 is given with its conserved first and last residue. D genes are given only for firm matches. Size is omitted from some rows. Given values are once, few, many or a class for expanded clones.

j_call: TRBJ2-2; v_call: TRBV5-1; clone_size: .; d_call: TRBD2; cdr3_nt: TGCGCCAGCAGCGGCGGGGGGGCCAACACCGGGGAGCTGTTTTTT; cdr3_aa: CASSGGGANTGELFF
j_call: TRBJ2-3; v_call: TRBV5-1; clone_size: .; d_call: .; cdr3_nt: TGCGCCAGCAGCTTGGCAGGGGCCACAGATACGCAGTATTTT; cdr3_aa: CASSLAGATDTQYF
j_call: TRBJ1-5; v_call: TRBV24-1; clone_size: medium-sized; d_call: .; cdr3_nt: TGTGCCACCAGTGGGGAGGGTATACGTCAGCCCCAGCATTTT; cdr3_aa: CATSGEGIRQPQHF
j_call: TRBJ2-3; v_call: TRBV11-2; clone_size: .; d_call: .; cdr3_nt: TGTGCCAGCAGCTTAGCCCCCCTTAGCACAGATACGCAGTATTTT; cdr3_aa: CASSLAPLSTDTQYF
j_call: TRBJ2-5; v_call: TRBV10-2; clone_size: .; d_call: TRBD2; cdr3_nt: TGCGCCAGCAGTATTCGGACTAGCGGGGCCCCGGGGGAGACCCAGTACTTC; cdr3_aa: CASSIRTSGAPGETQYF
j_call: TRBJ2-2; v_call: TRBV10-3; clone_size: few; d_call: TRBD2; cdr3_nt: TGTGCCATCAGTGACAGTACTAGCGGGGGGAACACCGGGGAGCTGTTTTTT; cdr3_aa: CAISDSTSGGNTGELFF
j_call: TRBJ1-1; v_call: TRBV7-9; clone_size: .; d_call: TRBD1; cdr3_nt: TGTGCCAGCAGCTCCTGGACAGGGACGAACACTGAAGCTTTCTTT; cdr3_aa: CASSSWTGTNTEAFF
j_call: TRBJ2-7; v_call: TRBV11-2; clone_size: few; d_call: TRBD1; cdr3_nt: TGTGCCAGCAGCTTAATGTTGCCTGGACAGGGGGCGTCCGAGCAGTACTTC; cdr3_aa: CASSLMLPGQGASEQYF
j_call: TRBJ1-6; v_call: TRBV10-2; clone_size: .; d_call: .; cdr3_nt: TGCGCCAGCAGTGAGTTGGGGCAATCACCCCTCCACTTT; cdr3_aa: CASSELGQSPLHF
j_call: TRBJ2-2; v_call: TRBV5-4; clone_size: .; d_call: TRBD1; cdr3_nt: TGTGCCAGCAGCCCCGGACAGGGGGCTACCGGGGAGCTGTTTTTT; cdr3_aa: CASSPGQGATGELFF
j_call: TRBJ2-5; v_call: TRBV10-3; clone_size: .; d_call: .; cdr3_nt: TGTGCCATCAGCCGGGGGGCCCAAGAGACCCAGTACTTC; cdr3_aa: CAISRGAQETQYF
j_call: TRBJ1-1; v_call: TRBV10-3; clone_size: once; d_call: .; cdr3_nt: TGTGCCATCAGTGAACAGCAAAAGAACACTGAAGCTTTCTTT; cdr3_aa: CAISEQQKNTEAFF
j_call: TRBJ2-5; v_call: TRBV7-2; clone_size: .; d_call: .; cdr3_nt: TGTGCCAGCAGCAAGGGGTTGGCAGGGGAGACCCAGTACTTC; cdr3_aa: CASSKGLAGETQYF
j_call: TRBJ1-6; v_call: TRBV30; clone_size: .; d_call: .; cdr3_nt: TGTGCCTGGAGGCCCTACCCAAGTAATTCACCCCTCCACTTT; cdr3_aa: CAWRPYPSNSPLHF
j_call: TRBJ1-2; v_call: TRBV13; clone_size: .; d_call: .; cdr3_nt: TGTGCCAGCAGCGCAGGAAACTATGGCTACACCTTC; cdr3_aa: CASSAGNYGYTF
j_call: TRBJ2-3; v_call: TRBV7-6; clone_size: .; d_call: TRBD1; cdr3_nt: TGTGCCAGCAGCCAAGGGGGCAGGTGGACAGATACGCAGTATTTT; cdr3_aa: CASSQGGRWTDTQYF
j_call: TRBJ2-1; v_call: TRBV9; clone_size: .; d_call: TRBD2; cdr3_nt: TGTGCCAGCAGCGTCCGGGACTACCCATACAATGAGCAGTTCTTC; cdr3_aa: CASSVRDYPYNEQFF
j_call: TRBJ1-3; v_call: TRBV7-8; clone_size: .; d_call: .; cdr3_nt: TGTGCCAGCAGCTTAGTGAGGGTCGGACTCTCTGGAAACACCATATATTTT; cdr3_aa: CASSLVRVGLSGNTIYF
j_call: TRBJ2-1; v_call: TRBV7-2; clone_size: .; d_call: .; cdr3_nt: TGTGCCAGCAGCCCTCGCCGGCGGGGAGCCTACAATGAGCAGTTCTTC; cdr3_aa: CASSPRRRGAYNEQFF
j_call: TRBJ2-1; v_call: TRBV14; clone_size: .; d_call: .; cdr3_nt: TGTGCCAGCAGCCATTATAACAACAATGAGCAGTTCTTC; cdr3_aa: CASSHYNNNEQFF
j_call: TRBJ2-3; v_call: TRBV28; clone_size: .; d_call: TRBD2; cdr3_nt: TGTGCCAGCGTCTCCTGGGCGGGAGACACAGATACGCAGTATTTT; cdr3_aa: CASVSWAGDTDTQYF
j_call: TRBJ1-3; v_call: TRBV28; clone_size: once; d_call: TRBD1; cdr3_nt: TGTGCCAGCAGTTTAAGTGACAGGGGATCTGGAAACACCATATATTTT; cdr3_aa: CASSLSDRGSGNTIYF
j_call: TRBJ1-1; v_call: TRBV5-5; clone_size: .; d_call: TRBD1; cdr3_nt: TGTGCCAGCAGCTTAGTGGGGACAGTCGTAATTACTGAAGCTTTCTTT; cdr3_aa: CASSLVGTVVITEAFF
j_call: TRBJ2-7; v_call: TRBV6-5; clone_size: .; d_call: TRBD1; cdr3_nt: TGTGCCAGCAGTTTAAGGACAGGTCCGTCGGGGGAGCAGTACTTC; cdr3_aa: CASSLRTGPSGEQYF
j_call: TRBJ2-5; v_call: TRBV7-9; clone_size: .; d_call: TRBD1; cdr3_nt: TGTGCCAGCAGCTCCCGGGACAGCCTAGGGGAGACCCAGTACTTC; cdr3_aa: CASSSRDSLGETQYF
j_call: TRBJ1-4; v_call: TRBV4-1; clone_size: few; d_call: TRBD1; cdr3_nt: TGCGCCAGCAGCCAAGGTGGAGGACAGGGGCCCCGAGAAAAACTGTTTTTT; cdr3_aa: CASSQGGGQGPREKLFF
j_call: TRBJ2-3; v_call: TRBV10-2; clone_size: .; d_call: .; cdr3_nt: TGCGCCAGCAGCGACAAGTCCCGCACAGATACGCAGTATTTT; cdr3_aa: CASSDKSRTDTQYF
j_call: TRBJ1-5; v_call: TRBV19; clone_size: .; d_call: TRBD1; cdr3_nt: TGTGCCAGTAGTCCAGGGACAGGGGTTTATAGCAATCAGCCCCAGCATTTT; cdr3_aa: CASSPGTGVYSNQPQHF
j_call: TRBJ1-4; v_call: TRBV11-2; clone_size: .; d_call: .; cdr3_nt: TGTGCCAGCAGCTTTATCGCTAATGAAAAACTGTTTTTT; cdr3_aa: CASSFIANEKLFF
j_call: TRBJ1-4; v_call: TRBV5-8; clone_size: .; d_call: .; cdr3_nt: TGTGCCAGCAGCTTGACCCAGGGTGATGAAAAACTGTTTTTT; cdr3_aa: CASSLTQGDEKLFF
j_call: TRBJ2-7; v_call: TRBV2; clone_size: once; d_call: .; cdr3_nt: TGTGCCAGCAGTGACCCCCGTACCTACGAGCAGTACTTC; cdr3_aa: CASSDPRTYEQYF
j_call: TRBJ1-1; v_call: TRBV28; clone_size: .; d_call: .; cdr3_nt: TGTGCCAGCAGTTCCAGGGGCGGCACTGAAGCTTTCTTT; cdr3_aa: CASSSRGGTEAFF
j_call: TRBJ2-3; v_call: TRBV9; clone_size: .; d_call: .; cdr3_nt: TGTGCCAGCAGCGTCGGGATAGGGGGTGACACAGATACGCAGTATTTT; cdr3_aa: CASSVGIGGDTDTQYF
j_call: TRBJ2-7; v_call: TRBV6-5; clone_size: .; d_call: .; cdr3_nt: TGTGCCAGCAGTCCCGGGACCTACGAGCAGTACTTC; cdr3_aa: CASSPGTYEQYF
j_call: TRBJ1-6; v_call: TRBV6-1; clone_size: once; d_call: .; cdr3_nt: TGTGCCAGCAGTGATCGGGGATATAATTCACCCCTCCACTTT; cdr3_aa: CASSDRGYNSPLHF
j_call: TRBJ1-6; v_call: TRBV11-2; clone_size: .; d_call: TRBD1; cdr3_nt: TGTGCCAGCAGCGTTCTTCGACAGGGGATAATTTCACCCCTCCACTTT; cdr3_aa: CASSVLRQGIISPLHF
j_call: TRBJ2-1; v_call: TRBV9; clone_size: .; d_call: TRBD2; cdr3_nt: TGTGCCAGCAGCGTCGATATAAGCGGGGGGGCTACCTACAATGAGCAGTTCTTC; cdr3_aa: CASSVDISGGATYNEQFF
j_call: TRBJ2-2; v_call: TRBV9; clone_size: once; d_call: TRBD2; cdr3_nt: TGTGCCAGCAGCGCCGGACTAGCGGGGGGCACCGGGGAGCTGTTTTTT; cdr3_aa: CASSAGLAGGTGELFF
j_call: TRBJ2-7; v_call: TRBV7-2; clone_size: many; d_call: .; cdr3_nt: TGTGCCAGCAGTTATGAGACTAACTCCTACGAGCAGTACTTC; cdr3_aa: CASSYETNSYEQYF
j_call: TRBJ2-5; v_call: TRBV19; clone_size: .; d_call: .; cdr3_nt: TGTGCCAGTAGTCCCGGACAGCTTCAAGAGACCCAGTACTTC; cdr3_aa: CASSPGQLQETQYF
j_call: TRBJ2-1; v_call: TRBV9; clone_size: few; d_call: .; cdr3_nt: TGTGCCAGCAGCGTACAGGGGTCCCTCTACAATGAGCAGTTCTTC; cdr3_aa: CASSVQGSLYNEQFF
j_call: TRBJ1-5; v_call: TRBV28; clone_size: once; d_call: TRBD1; cdr3_nt: TGTGCCAGCAGACGTAGGGGGCCCCTTCCAAATCAGCCCCAGCATTTT; cdr3_aa: CASRRRGPLPNQPQHF
j_call: TRBJ2-6; v_call: TRBV27; clone_size: .; d_call: .; cdr3_nt: TGTGCCAGCCGTCCTTCACTCTCTGGGGCCAACGTCCTGACTTTC; cdr3_aa: CASRPSLSGANVLTF
j_call: TRBJ1-3; v_call: TRBV28; clone_size: few; d_call: TRBD1; cdr3_nt: TGTGCCAGCGGGGACAGCCTCACCTCTGGAAACACCATATATTTT; cdr3_aa: CASGDSLTSGNTIYF
j_call: TRBJ1-3; v_call: TRBV6-5; clone_size: once; d_call: TRBD1; cdr3_nt: TGTGCCAGCGGGCGGGACAGGGAGGGAAACACCATATATTTT; cdr3_aa: CASGRDREGNTIYF
j_call: TRBJ1-2; v_call: TRBV2; clone_size: .; d_call: TRBD1; cdr3_nt: TGTGCCAGCAGCCGAGACAGGGCCTATGGCTACACCTTC; cdr3_aa: CASSRDRAYGYTF
j_call: TRBJ1-4; v_call: TRBV30; clone_size: .; d_call: TRBD1; cdr3_nt: TGTGCCAGATGGGACAGGGCAAATGAAAAACTGTTTTTT; cdr3_aa: CARWDRANEKLFF
j_call: TRBJ1-5; v_call: TRBV2; clone_size: .; d_call: .; cdr3_nt: TGTGCCAGCAGTGGAGGGTTGGGTCAGCCCCAGCATTTT; cdr3_aa: CASSGGLGQPQHF
j_call: TRBJ2-3; v_call: TRBV18; clone_size: .; d_call: .; cdr3_nt: TGTGCCAGCTCACCAGGACAGCCTAGCACAGATACGCAGTATTTT; cdr3_aa: CASSPGQPSTDTQYF
j_call: TRBJ1-2; v_call: TRBV19; clone_size: .; d_call: TRBD1; cdr3_nt: TGTGCCAGTAGGGCCTCCGGGACAGGAGGGTTAGGTGGCTACACCTTC; cdr3_aa: CASRASGTGGLGGYTF
j_call: TRBJ2-1; v_call: TRBV18; clone_size: .; d_call: TRBD2; cdr3_nt: TGTGCCAGCTCACCCTCTAGCGGGGAGAACAATGAGCAGTTCTTC; cdr3_aa: CASSPSSGENNEQFF
j_call: TRBJ2-2; v_call: TRBV5-1; clone_size: .; d_call: .; cdr3_nt: TGCGCCAGCAGCTGGGGAGCGGACACCGGGGAGCTGTTTTTT; cdr3_aa: CASSWGADTGELFF
j_call: TRBJ1-6; v_call: TRBV5-1; clone_size: .; d_call: .; cdr3_nt: TGCGCCAGCAGCTTGAGGGAGGGATCCAATTCACCCCTCCACTTT; cdr3_aa: CASSLREGSNSPLHF
j_call: TRBJ2-7; v_call: TRBV28; clone_size: .; d_call: TRBD1; cdr3_nt: TGTGCCAGCAGCCGAAGAAGGACAGGGGACGTGATGGGCGAGCAGTACTTC; cdr3_aa: CASSRRRTGDVMGEQYF
j_call: TRBJ1-5; v_call: TRBV11-3; clone_size: .; d_call: .; cdr3_nt: TGTGCCAGCAGGAGGGGGGGACAACGAAGCAATCAGCCCCAGCATTTT; cdr3_aa: CASRRGGQRSNQPQHF
j_call: TRBJ2-1; v_call: TRBV28; clone_size: .; d_call: .; cdr3_nt: TGTGCCAGCAGTTTCACGGGTGTTATGGATGAGCAGTTCTTC; cdr3_aa: CASSFTGVMDEQFF
j_call: TRBJ1-5; v_call: TRBV11-2; clone_size: few; d_call: .; cdr3_nt: TGTGCCAGCAGCTTGGGAGGGGGCAATCAGCCCCAGCATTTT; cdr3_aa: CASSLGGGNQPQHF
j_call: TRBJ2-2; v_call: TRBV9; clone_size: .; d_call: .; cdr3_nt: TGTGCCAGCAGCGTGACAGGAGGAGTGGAGCTGTTTTTT; cdr3_aa: CASSVTGGVELFF